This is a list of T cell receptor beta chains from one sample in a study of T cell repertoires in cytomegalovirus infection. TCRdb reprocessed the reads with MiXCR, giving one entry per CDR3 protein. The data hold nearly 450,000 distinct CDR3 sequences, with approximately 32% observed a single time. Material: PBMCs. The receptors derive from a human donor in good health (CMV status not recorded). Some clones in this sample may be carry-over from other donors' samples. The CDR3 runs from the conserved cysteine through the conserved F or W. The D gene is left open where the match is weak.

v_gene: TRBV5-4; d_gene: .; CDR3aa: CASSRDLIYEQCF
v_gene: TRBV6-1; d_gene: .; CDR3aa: CASSVRRGSFGATNEKLFF
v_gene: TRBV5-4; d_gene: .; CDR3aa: CASSTQTVNTEAFF
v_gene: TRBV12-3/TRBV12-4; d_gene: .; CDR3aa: CASSPTRGDPLFPINYGYTF
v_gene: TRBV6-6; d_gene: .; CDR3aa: CASRSGGDSNQPQHF
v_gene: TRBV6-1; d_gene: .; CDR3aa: CASQNRPVYEQYF
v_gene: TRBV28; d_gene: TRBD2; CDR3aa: CDSIAGVGELFF
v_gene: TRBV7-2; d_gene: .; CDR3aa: CASSLRREGDQPQHF
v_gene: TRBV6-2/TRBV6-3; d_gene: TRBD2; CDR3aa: CASTLGLAETRPHYEQYF
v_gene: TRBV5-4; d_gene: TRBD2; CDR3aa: CASSLPGTSEAETQYF
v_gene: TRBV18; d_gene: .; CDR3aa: CASSPRERNEQFF
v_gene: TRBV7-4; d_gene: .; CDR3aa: CASSPQAPPDPIYF
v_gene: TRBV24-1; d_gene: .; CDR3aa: CATSPTGNKQFF
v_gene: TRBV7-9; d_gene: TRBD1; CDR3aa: CASIPGGPFYNEQFF
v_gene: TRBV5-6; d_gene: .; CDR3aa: CASSLVKSYEQYF
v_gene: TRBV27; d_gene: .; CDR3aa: CASSFMGGTEAFF
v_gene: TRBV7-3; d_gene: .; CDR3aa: CASSLDGARGQPQHF
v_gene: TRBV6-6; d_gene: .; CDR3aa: CASSYPAGPVDEQFF
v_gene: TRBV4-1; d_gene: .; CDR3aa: CASSQVFGRALQFNQPQHF
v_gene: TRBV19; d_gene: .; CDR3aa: CASSTGWNEKLFF
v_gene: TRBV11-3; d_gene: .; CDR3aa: CASSLGPAQQFF
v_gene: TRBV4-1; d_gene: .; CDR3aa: CASSQVDGSSYEQYF
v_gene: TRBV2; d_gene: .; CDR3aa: CASSNVGVGGNYGYTF
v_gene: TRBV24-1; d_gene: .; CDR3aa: CATSDLGTGSGNTGELFF
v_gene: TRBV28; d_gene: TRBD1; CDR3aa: CASRKQGANTGELFF
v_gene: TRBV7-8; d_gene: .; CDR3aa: CASSLGSGGLDTEAFF
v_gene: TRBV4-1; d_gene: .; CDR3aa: CASSQDQDSNEKLFF
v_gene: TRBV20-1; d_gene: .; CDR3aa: CSAREVANSPLHF
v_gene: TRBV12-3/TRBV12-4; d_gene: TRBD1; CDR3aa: CASRSRDRDTEAFF
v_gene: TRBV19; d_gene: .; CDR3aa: CASSMQSGRALIHQPQHF
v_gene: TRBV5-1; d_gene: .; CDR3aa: CASSLAVVSYNEQFF
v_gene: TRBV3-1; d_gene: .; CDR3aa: CASSQIGTGNTIYF
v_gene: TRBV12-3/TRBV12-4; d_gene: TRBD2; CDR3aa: CASSLRGGAKDTQYF
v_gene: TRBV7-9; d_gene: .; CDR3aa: CASSPRGSHGYTF
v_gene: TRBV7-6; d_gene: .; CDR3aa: CASSLGTAEKETQYF
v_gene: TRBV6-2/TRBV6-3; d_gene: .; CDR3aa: CASSYSVITREQPQHF
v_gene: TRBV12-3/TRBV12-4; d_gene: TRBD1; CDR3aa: CASSFRQGTLPGNTIYF
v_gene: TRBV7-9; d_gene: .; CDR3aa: CASSLVPGDGYTF
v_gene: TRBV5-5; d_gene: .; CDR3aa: CASSLEADLQSPLHF
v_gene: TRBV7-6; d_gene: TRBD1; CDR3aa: CASSSRGLRAGELFF
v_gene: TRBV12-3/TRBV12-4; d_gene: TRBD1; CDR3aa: CATGQGREQYF
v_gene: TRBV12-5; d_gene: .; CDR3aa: CASAPSPFNEQFF
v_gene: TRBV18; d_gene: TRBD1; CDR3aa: CASSPGQGWSGELFF
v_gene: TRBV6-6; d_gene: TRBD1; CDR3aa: CASTEDRGNYGYTF
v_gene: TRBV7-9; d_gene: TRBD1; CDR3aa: CASSPSTGFTGELFF
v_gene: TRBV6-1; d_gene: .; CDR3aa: CASSYGRATNTEAFF